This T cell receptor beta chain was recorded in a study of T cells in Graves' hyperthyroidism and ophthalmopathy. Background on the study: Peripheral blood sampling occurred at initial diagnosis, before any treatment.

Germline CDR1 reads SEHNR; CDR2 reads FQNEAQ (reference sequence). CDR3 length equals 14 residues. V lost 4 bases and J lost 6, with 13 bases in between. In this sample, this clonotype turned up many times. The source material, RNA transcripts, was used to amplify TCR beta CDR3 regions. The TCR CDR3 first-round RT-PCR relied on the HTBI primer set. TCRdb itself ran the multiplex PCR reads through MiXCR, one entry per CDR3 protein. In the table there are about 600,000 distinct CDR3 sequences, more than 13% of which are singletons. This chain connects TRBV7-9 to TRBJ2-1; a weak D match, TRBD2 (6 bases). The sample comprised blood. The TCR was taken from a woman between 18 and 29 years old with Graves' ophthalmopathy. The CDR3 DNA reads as TGTGCCAGCAGCTCGCCCTCCGGGGGCAATGAGCAGTTCTTC. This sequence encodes CASSSPSGGNEQFF.